A single T cell receptor (beta chain) is shown here with its context. This clone was observed a handful of times. It lacks a known antigen. Base qualities are not at hand, and no much larger clone is one base apart. The library was obtained by the immunoSEQ multiplex PCR assay. For the multiplex PCR, a mixture combining 60 forward primers for TCR Vbeta segments and 13 reverse primers for TCR Jbeta segments was used. The CDR3 region of rearranged TCR beta genes was amplified from genomic DNA by a multiplex PCR assay. Amplified TCR beta libraries were sequenced as 87-base-pair reads on the Illumina HiSeq System. From the authors' description of their analysis: Across the 670 or so repertoires, a later analysis counted approximately 83 million unique TCR beta chains, some 11 million of which were shared by at least two donors. Raw reads were error-corrected and collapsed into unique sequences by a nearest-neighbor algorithm in which closely related sequences were merged to remove PCR and sequencing errors. V, D and J gene segments were assigned by aligning CDR3 sequences to IMGT reference sequences. Each retained sequence needed at least a six-nucleotide match to both a V gene segment and a J gene segment. Rearrangements were classified as productive when the CDR3 lacked stop codons and remained in frame with V and J, and all other rearrangements were classified as non-productive. CDR3 was defined by IMGT convention, running from the second conserved V-encoded cysteine to the conserved J-encoded phenylalanine. Sequences without an unambiguous match to a single V gene segment were excluded from the earlier analysis of over 500 of the donors. In an earlier analysis of some 590 of the donors, a V segment was called functional when productive rearrangements were above 56.7%, and segregating when the standard deviation between donors exceeded 5%. A statistical classification framework was developed to diagnose cytomegalovirus status using the catalog of TCR beta chain sequences. A later analysis assigned V and J genes by comparing TCR nucleotide sequences with IMGT/GENE-DB human TR gene sequences. Using the TCRdist pipeline, a later analysis assigned CDR3 sequences along with most-parsimonious VDJ recombination scenarios. In a later analysis, each TCR beta chain was defined by its CDR3 amino acid sequence together with its V-gene family, and reads without a unique V-gene family were excluded. A later analysis removed 550 to 700 highly shared, low-generation-probability nucleotide sequences to deal with suspected cross-contamination and a sequencing artifact. In a later analysis, a clonal expansion index was calculated for each public chain from normalized within-repertoire ranks of inferred template counts. A later analysis computed generation probabilities with a VDJ recombination model fitted to out-of-frame rearrangements, and checked the results against IGoR. In a later analysis, TCR-TCR, TCR-HLA and TCR-CMV co-occurrence was scored with hypergeometric tests, and a repertoire-size bias correction was applied to TCR pairs. In a later analysis, false discovery rates were estimated by permuting HLA or CMV assignments 20 times. In a later analysis, co-occurring TCRs were grouped using DBSCAN, with TCRdist sequence similarity added in when clustering inside HLA-allele-positive subsets. Co-occurrence clustering excluded repertoires with fewer than 30,000 or more than 120,000 public chains, plus five with anomalous nucleotide sharing. Entries here come from immuneACCESS through TCRdb and include only in-frame sequences with V and J called. Some clones fail to appear in such tables; in the studies checked, an unresolved V gene covers under half of the shortfall, and the cause of the remainder is unknown. Clone size and the V and J calls come from that table; the DNA yielded D and trimming. This sample is represented by fewer than 200,000 clones; approximately 84% of them were singletons. The ten largest clones represent roughly 4.5% of the sample.

The record originates from a study of cytomegalovirus exposure and HLA in healthy donors (dated by TCRdb to 2016 to 2017). About the full investigation: In an earlier analysis of 550 to 750 of the donors, about 270 Gb of sequence data and 100 million or so unique TCR beta sequences from some 170 million T cells were reported. An early release covering about 600 HLA-typed donors comprised approximately 290 gigabases of sequencing data and tens of millions of unique TCR sequences. Of the approximately 370 genotyped donors, roughly 80% were placed in the genetic ancestry cluster associated with self-reported Caucasian donors. The study aimed to test whether cataloging public T cell receptors could reveal signatures of past pathogen exposure. The study used immunosequencing to profile the T cell repertoires of more than 650 subjects and linked those repertoires to cytomegalovirus serostatus. A separate validation cohort of roughly 110 different subjects was used in addition to the approximately 610-subject first cohort. The study combined high-throughput TCR immunosequencing, statistical association of individual TCRs with disease status, and machine learning to predict cytomegalovirus infection status. To study patterns of TCR occurrence, a later analysis re-analyzed previously published TCR beta repertoires from around 700 donors and added high-resolution HLA genotyping. Rather than drawing on any new phenotypic data, the later analysis identified candidate immune exposures from TCR beta sequences and the way those sequences occurred across donors. An earlier analysis of 587 of the donors used high-throughput TCR beta sequencing to judge whether each TCR beta V gene segment behaved as functional or pseudogenic. Donor age, sex, ethnicity and CMV serostatus were collected together with the repertoire data. A later genetic analysis took genome-wide SNP genotypes for about 65% of the roughly 670 donors and used that subset as a discovery cohort. Every discovery cohort repertoire had been produced on one sequencing platform. HLA typing included class I and class II loci at four-digit resolution. The number of typed donors differed by locus: 629-630 for A, B, C, DRB1 and DQB1; 500 to 550 for DQA1; roughly 600 for DPA1; and 400 to 480 for DPB1. Because of strong linkage in the cohort, roughly five DR-DQ haplotypes were treated as single units for association and clustering. Across 398 genotyped donors of the cohort, an average of approximately 240,000 unique TCR beta nucleotide sequences per donor were sequenced, and roughly 18% of those sequences were non-productive.

The CDR3 measures 15 amino acids from cysteine to phenylalanine. CDR3 DNA is the only sequence kept; it has 45 bases, read in frame from the first base. Ends trimmed: V by 3 bases, J by 3 bases; bases unmatched to a gene: 11. Via the germline V gene, CDR1 is SQVTM and CDR2 ANQGSEA. The cohort comprised hundreds of healthy bone marrow donors. At the time of sampling, all cohort members were nominally healthy, though unrecorded immune exposures were likely present. The donor tested CMV seropositive, placing the donor among the 290 or so seropositive members of the cohort. A peripheral blood sample was collected from each donor, and TCR beta sequencing was performed on peripheral blood mononuclear cells. Genomic DNA was extracted from the blood cell samples with the Qiagen DNeasy Blood Extraction Kit. General study outcomes and caveats: According to a later genetic analysis, donors in an Asian-associated ancestry cluster had fewer N-insertions in productive TCRs than the approximately 650-donor mean. According to a later analysis, TCR association rates differed among HLA loci, with DRB1 alleles showing the most associated TCRs and HLA-C alleles showing the fewest. Presence/absence analyses assumed roughly uniform sequencing depth across donors, an assumption that may not hold. The 87-base-pair reads could not distinguish some IMGT-functional V segments, including TRBV6-2 and TRBV6-3, so those segments were excluded. The earlier analysis of 587 of the donors excluded roughly 16 rarely observed V segments, including chromosome 9 orphons, because counts were too low. In a later analysis, HLA-associated TCR beta chains were found to be more clonally expanded and to have lower generation probabilities than equally common non-associated chains. This cohort had only TCR beta chains sequenced, and the lack of alpha or paired-chain data limited which features could be detected. Because HLA typing was missing for some donors at each locus, association tests included only the typed subset. For the cohort, immune exposure information was limited to CMV serostatus. Broadly in line with IMGT annotations, most TCR beta V segments showed up in productive rearrangements about 87% or about 30% of the time in an earlier analysis of about 500 of the donors. A total of 164 TCR beta chains were listed by the study as associated with cytomegalovirus. The authors suggested that the approach could potentially be extended to other disease states and immunological phenotypes. In a later analysis, several top co-occurrence clusters were reported to appear linked to parvovirus B19, influenza, CMV and Epstein-Barr virus. In both the original and validation cohorts, the classifier was reported to diagnose cytomegalovirus status with high specificity and sensitivity. A group of highly shared sequence variants was considered likely to be a technical artifact of the sequencing pipeline. When HLA alleles, especially DR and DQ, strongly co-occurred, TCR associations were difficult to assign to individual alleles. Across donors, most TCR sequences were observed very rarely, whereas some public TCRs were present in many individuals. A further reported finding was that TCR beta sequences accurately predicted the HLA-A and HLA-B alleles for most subjects in the first cohort. According to a later analysis, most CMV-associated TCR beta chains appeared to be HLA-restricted, and the HLA associations seemed to be driven largely by CMV exposure. A later genetic analysis associated a missense DCLRE1C variant with V-gene and J-gene trimming of TCR beta chains, and an independent cohort replicated the association. In vitro tests confirmed that a few of the cytomegalovirus-associated TCR beta chains recognize cytomegalovirus antigens. Linkage disequilibrium might explain the correlated functional status among segregating V segments, but an unknown experimental factor could not be ruled out. Specific HLA alleles were associated with roughly 17,000 TCR beta sequences at a false discovery rate of 0.05 in a later analysis.

The clonotype comes from a woman aged 50 to 60 in good health and CMV-seropositive. Sequenced: PBMCs. The chain joins TRBV29-1 to TRBJ2-7; 7 of the junction bases match TRBD2. The DNA sequence follows: TGCAGCGTTGAGGGAGGGAGCGGAGGACTCTACGAGCAGTACTTC. The resulting protein is CSVEGGSGGLYEQYF.